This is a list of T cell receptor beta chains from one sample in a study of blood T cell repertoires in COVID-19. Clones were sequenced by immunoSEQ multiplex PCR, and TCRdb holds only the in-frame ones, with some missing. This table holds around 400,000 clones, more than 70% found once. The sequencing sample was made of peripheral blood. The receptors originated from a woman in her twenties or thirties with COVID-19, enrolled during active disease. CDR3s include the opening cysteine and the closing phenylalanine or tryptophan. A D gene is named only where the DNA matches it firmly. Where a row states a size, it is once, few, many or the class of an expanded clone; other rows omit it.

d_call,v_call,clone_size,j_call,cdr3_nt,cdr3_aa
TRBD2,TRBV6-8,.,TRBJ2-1,TGTGCCAGCAGTTTCCGGACTAGCGGGAGCGGCAATGAGCAGTTCTTC,CASSFRTSGSGNEQFF
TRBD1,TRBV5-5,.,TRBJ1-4,TGTGCCAGCAGCTTCGACAGGGTGTCGGAAAAACTGTTTTTT,CASSFDRVSEKLFF
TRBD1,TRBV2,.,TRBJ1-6,TGTGCCAGCAGAGAGGGACAGACCTATAATTCACCCCTCCACTTT,CASREGQTYNSPLHF
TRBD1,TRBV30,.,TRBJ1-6,TGTGCCTGGAGCGACAGGGGTAACCTCCACTTT,CAWSDRGNLHF
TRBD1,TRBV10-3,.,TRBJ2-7,TGTGCCATCAGCGGGGACAGGAGCTCCTACGAGCAGTACTTC,CAISGDRSSYEQYF
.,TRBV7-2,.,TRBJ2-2,TGTGCCAGCAGCTTGATTTCAGGGGTCGCCGGGGAGCTGTTTTTT,CASSLISGVAGELFF
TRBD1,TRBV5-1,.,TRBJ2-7,TGCGCCAGCAGCCCCCCCCCGGGACAGGGGTACGAGCAGTACTTC,CASSPPPGQGYEQYF
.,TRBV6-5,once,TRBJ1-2,TGTGCCAGCACCGCCCAGTTACATCTTGGCTACACCTTC,CASTAQLHLGYTF
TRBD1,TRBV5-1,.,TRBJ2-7,TGCGCCAGCACACCTGGGACAGCGTCCTACGAGCAGTACTTC,CASTPGTASYEQYF
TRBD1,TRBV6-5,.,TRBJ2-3,TGTGCCAGCAGTCCTCCACAGGGGTCAAGCGATACGCAGTATTTT,CASSPPQGSSDTQYF